Included here is one TCR beta chain sequence, with context. This clonotype was counted ten times or more. Its antigen is not yet known. No base quality values were provided; no much bigger clone lies one nucleotide off. From the cysteine up to the phenylalanine, the CDR3 has a length of 13 residues. Just the 39-base CDR3 DNA is kept, in frame starting at base 1. The germline V gene encodes CDR1 SGHKS and CDR2 YYEKEE (reference sequence). V lost 4 bases and J lost 4 bases; the stretch between them is 11 bases long. Expansion of CD8+CD57+ cells had been shown by flow cytometry in the patients chosen for sequencing. Every patient had a diagnosis of severe acquired aplastic anemia based on International Study of Aplastic Anemia and Agranulocytosis and Camitta criteria. At the time blood was sampled, none of the patients had received any therapy. TCR repertoires of sorted CD4+ and CD8+ blood T cells from severe aplastic anemia patients and healthy subjects were deep-sequenced in the study. Patients were enrolled under clinicaltrials.gov protocols 00001620, 01623167, 00001397, 00071045, 00081523 and 00961064 in the USA. Ficoll-Paque density gradient centrifugation was used to isolate peripheral blood mononuclear cells. Before DNA extraction, CD4+ and CD8+ T cells were sorted by FACS or by magnetic beads.

The data originate from a study of CD8+CD57+ T cells in acquired aplastic anemia (dated by TCRdb to the late 2010s). Regarding the research as a whole: A mean of around 3.3 ug of DNA, ranging from roughly 0.17 to 30 ug, was extracted from sorted CD4+ and CD8+ cells. A CD8+CD57+ expansion meant a frequency higher than the mean frequency seen in healthy subjects.

Study-level results and caveats: Patients and healthy controls showed no significant difference in CD8+ Simpson's diversity (P=0.060). Twenty-nine CD8+ CDR3 sequences were found to be shared between patients and controls, but these sequences appeared to be highly expressed in patients and within the immunodominant clones of the patients.

Profiling of TCR beta VDJ combinations and CDR3 sequences used genomic DNA as the template. An Illumina HiSeq 2000 was the platform used for TCR repertoire sequencing. For the original study's pipeline: Repertoires were assessed using TRBV/TRBJ rearrangement plots, CDR3 size and DJ length profiles, and Simpson's diversity index. The most abundant DNA sequence in the deep sequencing data was defined as the immunodominant clone. CDR3 amino acid sequences were screened for sharing across subjects and were compared with published repertoires and the VDJdb database. The public reads were reprocessed in TCRdb via fastp at Q25 and MiXCR, keeping in-frame beta chains. Under each unique CDR3 protein, matching rows form one entry showing the most common genes and DNA. V and J calls and clone size were set by TCRdb, not the authors. Here the sample has more than 150,000 distinct CDR3 sequences; around 50% occur a single time. The ten largest clones take up around 13% of the sample.

This TCR derives from a human donor with aplastic anemia. The sequenced material came from sorted CD4+, CD8+, or CD8+CD57+ T cells (not recorded which) from PBMCs. The chain is made from TRBV5-5 and TRBJ1-2; too little of a D gene remains to name it. At the DNA level, the sequence is TGTGCCAGCAGCCCCGCCGGATTCTATGGCTACACCTTC. It specifies CASSPAGFYGYTF.